The 26 T cell receptor beta chains reported below all come from one sample, sequenced in a study of T cell responses to AZD1222 COVID-19 vaccine. This table comes from immunoSEQ multiplex PCR, and its TCRdb copy is limited to in-frame clones, with some not included. The sample consists of 140,000 to 150,000 clones, over 75% of them appearing once. The specimen comprised peripheral blood, sampled on day 0 of AZD1222 vaccination. These receptors came from an adult in good health.

The chain couples TRBV7-3 to TRBJ1-6; D gene unclear. Trimming cost V 2 bases and J 7 bases, with 12 bases left between them. Germline V lookup: CDR1 SGHTA, CDR2 FQGTGA. This CDR3 has 15 residues. CDR3 loop: CASSLGGLRNSPLHF. The DNA for the CDR3 is TGTGCCAGCAGCTTAGGAGGTCTCCGAAATTCACCCCTCCACTTT.

CDR3 amino acids: CASSQRGPTYNEQFF. CDR3 DNA sequence: TGTGCCAGCAGCCAAAGGGGGCCTACCTACAATGAGCAGTTCTTC. This chain links TRBV4-2 with TRBJ2-1, with 7 bases lining up with TRBD1. The CDR3 covers 15 residues. Per germline, CDR1 LGHNA and CDR2 YNFKEQ. Trimming cost V 2 bases and J 2 bases; bases outside gene matches: 3.

The chain employs TRBV12-5 and TRBJ2-2; 11 nucleotides align to TRBD1. The germline V gene encodes CDR1 LGHNT and CDR2 FRNRAP. V shed 5 bases and J 3 bases; nucleotides not matched to a gene: 2. CDR3 length: 15 amino acids. The CDR3 DNA follows: TGTGCTAGTGGTCCGGGACAGGGGGACACCGGGGAGCTGTTTTTT. Protein product: CASGPGQGDTGELFF. Variable domain in full (rest from reference TRBV12-5 and TRBJ2-2): DARVTQTPRHKVTEMGQEVTMRCQPILGHNTVFWYRQTMMQGLELLAYFRNRAPLDDSGMPKDRFSAEMPDATLATLKIQPSEPRDSAVYFCASGPGQGDTGELFFGEGSRLTVL.

This chain joins TRBV6-2 or TRBV6-3 and TRBJ1-4; D is possibly TRBD1 (6 bases). Germline-derived CDR1 and CDR2 are MNHEY and SVGEGT. V was pared by 0 bases and J by 0 bases, with 14 bases between. This CDR3 spans 18 amino acids. The CDR3 spells CASSYSPGQPSTNEKLFF. CDR3 coding DNA: TGTGCCAGCAGTTACTCTCCGGGACAACCGTCAACTAATGAAAAACTGTTTTTT.

The chain recombines TRBV3-1 (or the pseudogene TRBV3-2) with TRBJ2-1; the D gene could be TRBD1 or TRBD2 (5 bases each). CDR1 LGHDT and CDR2 YNNKEL come from the germline V gene (reference sequence). V was trimmed by 1 base and J by 2 bases, leaving 15 bases between them. The CDR3 is 17 amino acids. The CDR3 is CASSQGMGREPYNEQFF. In DNA form, the CDR3 reads TGTGCCAGCAGCCAAGGTATGGGCAGGGAGCCCTACAATGAGCAGTTCTTC.

The chain is built from TRBV30 and TRBJ1-2, with 8 bases lining up with TRBD1. The CDR3 has 13 residues. CDR1 and CDR2 (germline): GTSNPN, SVGIG (reference sequence). J was trimmed by 5 bases and V by 5 bases; bases with no gene match: 7. The CDR3 is CAWVDRGLYGYTF. CDR3 DNA sequence: TGTGCCTGGGTCGACAGGGGCTTGTATGGCTACACCTTC.

The chain links TRBV28 to TRBJ1-2, with 7 bases that match TRBD1. The CDR3 has 15 residues. After removal of 5 bases from V and 7 bases from J, the junction contained 13 bases not matched to a gene. Looked up from germline, CDR1 is MDHEN and CDR2 is SYDVKM. As DNA, the CDR3 is TGTGCCAGCAGTCGTGGAGGACAGGTCGAGAGTGGCTACACCTTC. It is translated as CASSRGGQVESGYTF.

The V and J genes are TRBV13 and TRBJ2-5, with 10 bases fitting TRBD2. J was trimmed by 4 bases and V by 1 base; bases with no gene match: 9. Germline V lookup: CDR1 PRHDT, CDR2 FYEKMQ (reference sequence). This CDR3 is built from 17 residues. CDR3 region: CASSLVSASGSLETQYF. The CDR3 DNA reads as TGTGCCAGCAGCTTAGTCTCAGCTAGCGGGAGTCTAGAGACCCAGTACTTC.

This rearrangement joins TRBV3-1 (or the pseudogene TRBV3-2) to TRBJ1-5, with D hard to call. This CDR3 comprises 16 residues. V was shortened by 0 bases and J by 6 bases, with 15 bases between the two germline ends. Germline V gene lookup returns CDR1 LGHDT and CDR2 YNNKEL (reference sequence). CDR3 in amino acids: CASSQDDGFNPQPQHF. CDR3 DNA: TGTGCCAGCAGCCAAGATGACGGGTTTAATCCTCAGCCCCAGCATTTT.

This clone showed up just a few times. This chain joins TRBV6-5 and TRBJ2-2, with D uncertain. Deletions cut 5 bases from V and 4 bases from J, with 11 bases between. Germline loops: CDR1 MNHEY, CDR2 SVGAGI. This CDR3 spans 14 amino acids. CDR3 loop: CASSREPSTGELFF. The CDR3 coding sequence is TGTGCCAGCAGTCGAGAGCCCAGCACCGGGGAGCTGTTTTTT.

The rearrangement uses TRBV7-6 and TRBJ1-5; the match to TRBD1 covers 8 bases. The CDR3 is 14 residues long. Germline trimming cut 3 bases from V and 6 bases from J; bases unmatched to any gene: 4. Per the germline V gene, CDR1 is SGHVS and CDR2 is FNYEAQ. The CDR3 DNA reads TGTGCCAGCAGCTTGTCTCAGGGGGCTCAGCCCCAGCATTTT. Protein sequence: CASSLSQGAQPQHF.

The V gene is TRBV9, the J gene TRBJ1-1, with a possible D match to TRBD1 (6 bases). The CDR3 spans 15 residues. The germline CDR1 and CDR2 sequences are SGDLS and YYNGEE. Trimming took 3 bases from V and 10 from J, leaving 22 bases between them. The CDR3: CASSAQQGHPEGAFF. The CDR3 nucleotides read TGTGCCAGCAGCGCTCAACAGGGACACCCGGAGGGAGCTTTCTTT.

This clone was seen only once. The chain couples TRBV18 to TRBJ2-2, with D tentatively TRBD1 (5 bases). From germline, CDR1 is KGHSH and CDR2 LQKENI. The CDR3 covers 15 residues. The V end was cut by 3 bases, the J end by 5 bases, with 13 bases between. The CDR3 DNA follows: TGTGCCAGCTCACCGAGGCAGGGTCGGACCGGGGAGCTGTTTTTT. Amino acid sequence: CASSPRQGRTGELFF.

The chain is built from TRBV5-1 and TRBJ2-7, with TRBD2 matching over 9 bases. In germline, CDR1 is SGHRS, CDR2 YFSETQ. This CDR3 region has 16 residues. Germline trimming cut 4 bases from V and 6 bases from J; bases unmatched to any gene: 14. CDR3 loop: CASSLKTSGGPLEQYF. DNA of the CDR3: TGCGCCAGCAGCCTTAAGACTAGCGGAGGGCCCCTCGAGCAGTACTTC.

This chain uses TRBV27 with TRBJ1-1; D gene ambiguous. V was shortened by 2 bases and J by 1 base, with 11 bases between the two germline ends. This CDR3 has 15 amino acids. Germline values: CDR1 MNHEY, CDR2 SMNVEV (reference sequence). The CDR3 DNA reads as TGTGCCAGCAGTTTAGGTTACATTTCGAACACTGAAGCTTTCTTT. Translating gives CASSLGYISNTEAFF.

V is TRBV4-1 and J is TRBJ1-5, with 8 positions matching TRBD1. Per the germline V gene, CDR1 is MGHRA and CDR2 is YSYEKL. The CDR3 sequence is 18 residues long. V shed 4 bases and J 4 bases; nucleotides not matched to a gene: 15. The CDR3 DNA sequence: TGCGCCAGCAGCCTTCTCTCGCAGGCCGGGACAGGTAATCAGCCCCAGCATTTT. This translates into CASSLLSQAGTGNQPQHF.

The genes are TRBV28 and TRBJ2-1; TRBD2 aligns across 8 bases. The CDR3 covers 17 residues. Germline CDR1 reads MDHEN; CDR2 reads SYDVKM. The V gene end was trimmed by 3 bases and the J gene end by 0 bases; junction bases not matched to a gene: 7. CDR3 region: CASSFTRAGVSYNEQFF. The CDR3 region has the DNA TGTGCCAGCAGTTTCACAAGAGCGGGAGTCTCCTACAATGAGCAGTTCTTC.

The V and J genes are TRBV7-2 and TRBJ2-6; D is undetermined. The CDR3 covers 17 residues. Germline V gene sequence: CDR1 SGHTA, CDR2 FQGNSA. V lost 2 bases to trimming and J lost 0 bases, with 11 bases between them. CDR3 sequence (DNA): TGTGCCAGCAGCTTAAATAAACCGACCTCTGGGGCCAACGTCCTGACTTTC. It specifies CASSLNKPTSGANVLTF.

The chain links TRBV18 to TRBJ2-7; 12 nucleotides align to TRBD1. This CDR3 has 14 residues. CDR1 is KGHSH, CDR2 LQKENI, per germline. The trim removed 6 bases at V and 5 bases at J, leaving 5 bases unmatched. The CDR3 bases are TGTGCCAGCTCCCGGGACAGGGGGCAACACGAGCAGTACTTC. Its translation: CASSRDRGQHEQYF.

The chain recombines TRBV6-5 with TRBJ2-1; TRBD1 matches at 7 bases. Trimming at V came to 7 bases and at J to 4 bases, leaving 10 bases not matched to a gene. The CDR3 runs 15 residues. CDR1 MNHEY and CDR2 SVGAGI come from the germline V gene. CDR3 residues: CASMRVGTEYNEQFF. The CDR3 region has the DNA TGTGCCAGCATGAGGGTCGGGACAGAGTACAATGAGCAGTTCTTC.

This clone was seen a single time. This chain uses TRBV3-1 (or the pseudogene TRBV3-2) with TRBJ2-5; 9 nucleotides align to TRBD2. V was clipped by 0 bases and J by 4 bases; unmatched bases: 3. Per germline, CDR1 LGHDT and CDR2 YNNKEL (reference sequence). CDR3 length equals 15 residues. CDR3 bases: TGTGCCAGCAGCCAAGACGGTAGCGGGAGAGAGACCCAGTACTTC. It specifies CASSQDGSGRETQYF.

This chain uses TRBV7-6 with TRBJ1-1; TRBD1 might be the D (5 bases). Germline-derived CDR1 and CDR2 are SGHVS and FNYEAQ. The CDR3 has 16 residues. Trimming left V 3 bases short and J 0 bases short, with 14 bases between. CDR3 nucleotides: TGTGCCAGCAGCTTTCCCAGGGAGGGTCTGAACACTGAAGCTTTCTTT. It translates to CASSFPREGLNTEAFF.

V and J are TRBV7-3 and TRBJ2-2; no clear D. Germline V CDR1 and CDR2: SGHTA, FQGTGA. The CDR3 runs to 13 residues. Trimming took 5 bases from V and 8 from J, leaving 12 bases between them. The CDR3 loop is CASSQEGWGELFF. DNA for the CDR3: TGTGCCAGCAGCCAGGAAGGTTGGGGGGAGCTGTTTTTT.

The rearrangement joins TRBV9 to TRBJ1-1; no reliable D call. The CDR3 sequence is 13 residues long. V lost 2 bases, J lost 11 bases, and 16 bases lay in between. The germline CDR1 and CDR2 sequences are SGDLS and YYNGEE. The CDR3 DNA is TGTGCCAGCAGCGTCGATATTCAGTCTCTGGCTTTCTTT. Translated: CASSVDIQSLAFF.

This chain uses TRBV12-3 or TRBV12-4 with TRBJ1-1, with unresolved D. Trimming pared 7 bases from V and 7 bases from J, leaving 13 bases between. The CDR3 runs 12 residues. CDR3 residues: CASIDQLGEAFF. CDR3 in DNA: TGTGCCAGCATTGACCAGTTGGGTGAAGCTTTCTTT.

This chain links TRBV5-1 with TRBJ2-2; D call uncertain. The CDR3 runs 12 residues. V was trimmed by 0 bases and J by 5 bases, leaving 2 bases between them. CDR1 and CDR2 (germline): SGHRS, YFSETQ. The CDR3 coding sequence is TGCGCCAGCAGCTTGGAAACCGGGGAGCTGTTTTTT. It yields the protein CASSLETGELFF.